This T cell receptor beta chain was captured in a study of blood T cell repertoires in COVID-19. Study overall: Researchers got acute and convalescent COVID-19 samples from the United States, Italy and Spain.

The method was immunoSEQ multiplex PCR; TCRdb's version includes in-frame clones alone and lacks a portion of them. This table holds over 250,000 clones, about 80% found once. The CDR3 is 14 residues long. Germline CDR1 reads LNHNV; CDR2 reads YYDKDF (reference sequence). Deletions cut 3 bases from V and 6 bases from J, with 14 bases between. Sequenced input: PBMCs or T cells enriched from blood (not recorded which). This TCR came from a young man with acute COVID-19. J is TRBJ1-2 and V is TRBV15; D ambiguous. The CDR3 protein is CATSRMRNPDGYTF. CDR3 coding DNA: TGTGCCACCAGCAGGATGAGGAATCCTGATGGCTACACCTTC.